The entry below gives a single T cell receptor (beta chain) sequence along with its context. This sample is part of a study of beta chain features in type 1 diabetes. The CDR3 has 14 residues. Per the germline V gene, CDR1 is ENHRY and CDR2 is SYGVKD. V was trimmed by 4 bases and J by 6 bases, leaving 12 bases between them. Sequencing targeted expressed TCRB transcripts, as all isolated RNA had been reverse transcribed. Using immunoSEQ multiplex PCR, the repertoire was profiled, and TCRdb retains in-frame clones only, with some absent. The data show about 620,000 clones, about 16% seen once. The source of this sequence is a man younger than 30 in good health. The chain has TRBV10-3 and TRBJ2-2; D gene ambiguous. The sequenced material came from naive CD4+ T cells from blood. In DNA form, the CDR3 reads TGTGCCATCAGTGGGATACGAAGGCCCGGGGAGCTGTTTTTT. Translated: CAISGIRRPGELFF.